A single count supports the clone carrying this T cell receptor beta chain. The antigen is unknown. The data stem from a study of breast tumors, draining lymph nodes, adjacent tissues. Study-wide results and caveats: Tumors had less TCR diversity than lymph nodes, more than nontumor tissue. Luminal-like breast cancer showed significantly higher tumor–nontumor repertoire similarity than basal-like. Most tumor T cells seemingly derive from lymph node, then expand in tumor. That most tumor T cells come from lymph nodes remained unproven.

The lymph nodes were axillary draining lymph nodes from breast cancer patients. TCRdb re-derived calls from the multiplex PCR reads in MiXCR, one entry per CDR3 protein. The table records over 150,000 distinct CDR3 sequences, about 30% of them present only once. The CDR3 is made up of 14 amino acids. Germline CDR1 is DFQATT and CDR2 is SNEGSKA (reference sequence). V lost 2 bases and J lost 3, with 11 bases in between. Sequencing was performed on axillary lymph node tissue. This clonotype was sampled from a female donor with breast cancer. Some clones in this sample may be carry-over from other donors' samples. The genes are TRBV20-1 and TRBJ1-5; no clear D gene. Here the CDR3 DNA reads TGCAGTGCTAGACTAGCCAGTAACAATCAGCCCCAGCATTTT. It is translated as CSARLASNNQPQHF.